This section outlines one TCR beta chain sequence together with its context. This clonotype came up many times. Its antigen is unknown. One base away there is no much larger clone; base qualities are not given. Ficoll-Paque density gradient centrifugation was used to isolate PBMCs. From a lookup of the germline V gene, CDR1 and CDR2 are SGHRS and YFSETQ. The CDR3 spans 16 residues, from the cysteine through the phenylalanine. The retained sequence is limited to the CDR3, 48 bases, with the frame set at the first base. Trimming leaves V shorter by 1 base and J shorter by 1 base, with the junction holding 6 bases beyond the gene matches. This sample was included in a study of T-cell memory formation after mild COVID-19 (dated by TCRdb to about 2021). Regarding the complete study: TCR sequence clusters from the two donors were largely donor specific. In a couple of donors, T-cell clones that expanded and contracted after mild COVID-19 were followed by sequencing TCRalpha and TCRbeta repertoires longitudinally. Two young, previously healthy adult volunteers, one female and one male, were included in the cohort. The full study reports these points: Clones contracting from day 15 to 85 had balanced CD4/CD8 phenotypes, while a second wave expanding from day 15 to 37 was biased towards CD4+. SARS-CoV-2 specificity was not confirmed for the second-wave clones peaking on day 37. Only a couple of mild cases were covered by the study, and larger cohorts that include severe cases with pre-infection samples were considered necessary. Some responding clones were found in pre-infection memory, which suggests that pre-existing cross-reactive memory T cells took part in the SARS-CoV-2 response. Contracting CD4+ clones turned up mainly in the CM and EM memory subsets, whereas EMRA was where CD8+ clones were enriched.

Sequenced using an Illumina NovaSeq 6000. TCRalpha and TCRbeta cDNA libraries were built by 5'RACE with constant-segment primers, adding sample barcodes and unique molecular identifiers. RNA was extracted from every sample with Trizol reagent. Amplification of the libraries took two PCR steps, and the second step added a second sample barcode plus Illumina TruSeq adapters. Sequencing of libraries was performed on an Illumina NovaSeq with 2 x 150 bp paired-end reads. Per the authors' processing: Demultiplexing of reads and collapsing into UMI-guided consensus sequences were performed with migec v1.2.7. With mixcr v2.1.11, UMI consensuses were aligned to TRA and TRB V and J templates and assembled into clonotypes. Expanded or contracted clonotypes were those called significant by both edgeR and NoisET, with noise models trained on biological replicates. For edgeR calls, a false discovery rate-adjusted p below 0.01 and a log2 fold-change threshold of 1 were applied. PCA with hierarchical clustering of max-normalized trajectories of the 1000 most abundant clonotypes was used as exploratory dynamics analysis. Separately sequenced CD4+ and CD8+ repertoires were used to assign the CD4 or CD8 phenotype of responding clones. The raw public data were reprocessed by TCRdb itself: fastp quality trimming at Q25, MiXCR clonotype calling, in-frame beta chains only. Rows are combined by CDR3 protein, so each entry shows the most common genes and DNA. TCRdb, not the authors, supplied the V and J calls. The sample table records about 360,000 distinct CDR3 sequences; roughly 14% of these occur just once. Around 22% of the sample is held by the ten biggest clonotypes.

Sequencing used PBMCs or a T cell subset sorted from them (not recorded which). The sequence came from a man aged 18 to 35 who had mild COVID-19 (a few samples of this study predate the infection). The sample titles of this study are shuffled in the database, so cell type and time point are left out; the donor was told from shared clones. Recombination connected TRBV5-1 to TRBJ2-3; the junction holds 7 bases that match TRBD1. At the DNA level, the sequence is TGCGCCAGCAGCTTGACAAGGGGGCCTCGCACAGATACGCAGTATTTT. It is translated as CASSLTRGPRTDTQYF.